One sample yielded the 11 T cell receptor beta chains listed below, sequenced in a study of blood T cell repertoires in COVID-19. Assay: immunoSEQ multiplex PCR; the TCRdb copy retains only in-frame clones and omits some. Among around 280,000 clones listed, about nine tenths were seen once. Sequencing was carried out using peripheral blood. The receptors originated from a woman aged 25 to 45 with COVID-19, enrolled during active disease.

This clone has more than one count but fewer than ten. V usage is TRBV11-2 and J usage is TRBJ2-6; 7 bases are shared with TRBD1. V trimming: 3 bases; J trimming: 0 bases; junction bases outside the gene matches: 8. Germline assignment: CDR1 SGHAT and CDR2 FQNNGV. The CDR3 loop spans 18 amino acids. CDR3 sequence: CASSFRWTGLSGANVLTF. CDR3 sequence (DNA): TGTGCCAGCAGCTTTAGGTGGACAGGCCTCTCTGGGGCCAACGTCCTGACTTTC.

V and J are TRBV6-5 and TRBJ2-3, with unresolved D. Germline CDR1 reads MNHEY; CDR2 reads SVGAGI. Trimming left V 6 bases short and J 1 base short, with 14 bases between. This CDR3 has 15 residues. The DNA for the CDR3 is TGTGCCAGCAGGCTACTTAGCCTGGGCACAGATACGCAGTATTTT. Its translation: CASRLLSLGTDTQYF.

The genes are TRBV10-1 and TRBJ1-4, with a weak D call TRBD1 (5 bases). The CDR3 extends over 12 amino acids. CDR1 and CDR2 (germline): WNHNN, SYGVQD (reference sequence). Between the trimmed V and J ends, which lost 10 bases and 7 bases, there was a span of 13 bases. The CDR3 DNA follows: TGCGCCATCGGTGGGGGGGTTGAAAAACTGTTTTTT. As protein: CAIGGGVEKLFF.

The V and J genes are TRBV5-1 and TRBJ2-7, with 11 bases identical to TRBD1. The CDR3 is made up of 15 amino acids. From germline, CDR1 is SGHRS and CDR2 YFSETQ. With V trimmed by 0 bases and J by 5 bases, 4 bases remained unmatched. The CDR3 sequence: CASSLGTGGIDEQYF. The CDR3 nucleotides read TGCGCCAGCAGCTTGGGGACAGGGGGCATCGACGAGCAGTACTTC.

The rearrangement uses TRBV28 and TRBJ2-2; weak D call: TRBD2 (6 bases). The CDR3 is made up of 14 amino acids. The ends were cut back, 5 bases at V and 7 bases at J, with 14 bases in the middle. The germline V gene has CDR1 MDHEN and CDR2 SYDVKM. Written as DNA, the CDR3 is TGTGCCAGCAGTCCGGACTACCCGGGCGGGGAGCTGTTTTTT. Translated, it gives CASSPDYPGGELFF.

V is TRBV28 and J is TRBJ1-4, with 11 bases aligning to TRBD1. This CDR3 has 15 residues. CDR1 and CDR2 from the germline V gene are MDHEN and SYDVKM. J was trimmed by 6 bases and V by 6 bases; bases with no gene match: 6. The CDR3 spells CASSRPGQGDEKLFF. DNA for the CDR3: TGTGCCAGCAGCAGACCGGGACAGGGGGATGAAAAACTGTTTTTT.

This rearrangement joins TRBV5-1 to TRBJ2-1, with D possibly TRBD2 on 6 matching bases. Germline values: CDR1 SGHRS, CDR2 YFSETQ. CDR3 length equals 15 residues. The V and J ends lost 4 bases and 4 bases respectively, with 15 bases between them. Here the CDR3 DNA reads TGCGCCAGCAGCGAGAGAGGGGACTTTTACAATGAGCAGTTCTTC. Translating gives CASSERGDFYNEQFF.

The CDR3 loop reads CASSYAANTEAFF. The CDR3 nucleotides read TGTGCCAGCAGTTACGCGGCGAACACTGAAGCTTTCTTT. The V gene is TRBV6-5, the J gene TRBJ1-1; D is unclear. V lost 2 bases and J lost 1, with 5 bases in between. Germline V CDR1 and CDR2: MNHEY, SVGAGI. The CDR3 spans 13 residues.

This chain joins TRBV2 and TRBJ1-5; TRBD1 is a possible D gene (6 bases). Germline loops: CDR1 SNHLY, CDR2 FYNNEI. There are 15 residues in the CDR3. V was cut by 5 bases and J by 2 bases, with 13 bases left in between. DNA for the CDR3: TGTGCCAGCAGTCAAGGATCAGGGGGCAATCAGCCCCAGCATTTT. This gives the protein CASSQGSGGNQPQHF.

The chain employs TRBV11-2 and TRBJ1-4; the match to TRBD1 covers 8 bases. Germline V gene sequence: CDR1 SGHAT, CDR2 FQNNGV. The CDR3 spans 17 residues. J lost 8 bases, V lost 1 base, and 12 bases had no gene match. CDR3 nucleotide sequence: TGTGCCAGCAGCTTAGGGCAGATCCAGGGGGCGCGCGAAAAACTGTTTTTT. Translation: CASSLGQIQGAREKLFF.

CDR3 bases: TGTGCCAGCAGTGCCGGGACAGGGGCTGGAAACACCATATATTTT. Protein: CASSAGTGAGNTIYF. The chain employs TRBV5-4 and TRBJ1-3, with 10 nucleotides matching TRBD1. Germline V gene sequence: CDR1 SGHNT, CDR2 YYREEE (reference sequence). The CDR3 extends over 15 amino acids. V gave up 5 bases and J gave up 2 bases; unmatched junction bases: 4.